Presented here are 9 T cell receptor beta chains from one specimen sequenced in a study of shared clonotypes between healthy human individuals. Measured with immunoSEQ multiplex PCR; TCRdb has only the in-frame clones, and not every one. The sample comprises more than 450,000 clones, 79% of which are singletons, and approximately 13% rests with the top ten. The specimen sequenced was PBMCs. The receptors shown here come from a woman aged 40 to 50 in good health. Some clones in this sample may be carry-over from other donors' samples.

The chain recombines TRBV30 with TRBJ2-2, with unresolved D. The ends were cut back, 5 bases at V and 0 bases at J, with 4 bases in the middle. CDR1 GTSNPN and CDR2 SVGIG come from the germline V gene (reference sequence). The length of the CDR3 is 12 residues. Written as DNA, the CDR3 is TGTGCCTGGGGGTCGAACACCGGGGAGCTGTTTTTT. The encoded protein is CAWGSNTGELFF.

This clone was counted between two and nine times. This same CDR3 is encoded by further DNA sequences in the sample. This sequence joins TRBV7-9 and TRBJ1-2; the D gene is possibly TRBD1 (5 bases). The CDR3 totals 15 residues. Trimming pared 6 bases from V and 7 bases from J, leaving 21 bases between. CDR1 is SEHNR and CDR2 is FQNEAQ in the germline V gene (reference sequence). The CDR3 spells CASSYPGGRVVGYTF. CDR3 bases: TGTGCCAGCAGTTATCCGGGCGGCAGGGTAGTTGGCTACACCTTC. The full variable domain, completed using reference TRBV7-9 and TRBJ1-2, is DTGVSQNPRHKITKRGQNVTFRCDPISEHNRLYWYRQTLGQGPEFLTYFQNEAQLEKSRLLSDRFSAERPKGSFSTLEIQRTEQGDSAMYLCASSYPGGRVVGYTFGSGTRLTVV.

This clone has only a few counts. The chain combines TRBV28 with TRBJ2-1; 8 bases fit TRBD1. Germline lookup yields CDR1 MDHEN and CDR2 SYDVKM. The CDR3 length is 15 residues. V was clipped by 5 bases and J by 4 bases; unmatched bases: 7. The CDR3, as DNA: TGTGCCAGCAGTCCGCCGGGACAGGTTTACAATGAGCAGTTCTTC. This translates into CASSPPGQVYNEQFF.

J is TRBJ2-7 and V is TRBV19, with TRBD1 as a possible D gene (7 bases). Germline CDR1 LNHDA, CDR2 SQIVND (reference sequence). The ends were cut back, 1 base at V and 6 bases at J, with 13 bases in the middle. The length of the CDR3 is 14 residues. The CDR3 DNA follows: TGTGCCAGTAGTATAGCCTCAGGGGGAGGCGAGCAGTACTTC. Protein sequence: CASSIASGGGEQYF.

The rearrangement links TRBV6-6 to TRBJ2-6; D not resolved. The CDR3 is made up of 15 amino acids. Germline V CDR1 and CDR2: MNHNY, SVGAGI (reference sequence). V dropped 5 bases and J dropped 0 bases, with 8 bases sitting between them. CDR3 in amino acids: CASSLDSSGANVLTF. The CDR3 DNA reads as TGTGCCAGCAGTCTCGACTCCTCTGGGGCCAACGTCCTGACTTTC.

The chain combines TRBV7-8 with TRBJ2-1; 12 nucleotides agree with TRBD2. The CDR3 totals 16 residues. Germline CDR1 and CDR2: SGHVS and FQNEAQ. The V segment lost 5 bases and the J segment 4 bases; nucleotides outside the gene matches: 6. CDR3 amino acids: CASSPILAGGYNEQFF. CDR3 nucleotide sequence: TGTGCCAGCAGCCCAATACTAGCGGGGGGATACAATGAGCAGTTCTTC.

This clone was seen a single time. This rearrangement joins TRBV4-1 to TRBJ1-1, with 9 bases fitting TRBD1. The CDR3 length is 15 residues. CDR1 and CDR2 (germline): MGHRA, YSYEKL. Losses at the gene ends were 1 base for V and 10 bases for J; bases not matched to a gene: 10. The CDR3 sequence is CASSQVGEYRGRAFF. CDR3 nucleotides: TGCGCCAGCAGCCAAGTCGGGGAATACAGGGGGCGAGCTTTCTTT.

V usage is TRBV11-2 and J usage is TRBJ2-1; weak D call: TRBD2 (7 bases). The CDR3 runs to 14 residues. Trimming pared 6 bases from V and 3 bases from J, leaving 12 bases between. The V gene's germline CDR1 is SGHAT and CDR2 FQNNGV. The CDR3 DNA reads TGTGCCAGCAGAGGGGGAGGGCACTACAATGAGCAGTTCTTC. As protein: CASRGGGHYNEQFF.

This chain links TRBV6-9 with TRBJ2-5, with a possible D match to TRBD2 (5 bases). The CDR3 covers 15 residues. V shed 7 bases and J shed 1 base, with 16 bases lying between them. Germline V gene data show CDR1 as MNHGY and CDR2 as SVAAGI. The CDR3 DNA follows: TGTGCCAGCAACCTTTCGGGGAACTTCCAAGAGACCCAGTACTTC. Protein product: CASNLSGNFQETQYF.